This T cell receptor (beta chain) was documented in a study of T cell responses to AZD1222 COVID-19 vaccine (dated by TCRdb to about 2021). Background for the entire study: Because spike-specific TCR depth and breadth did not differ between the two schedules, AZD1222 recipients who got a second dose at roughly 4 weeks were pooled with those who got a second dose at roughly 12 weeks. TCR sequencing covered approximately 230 trial participants: around 210 given two doses of AZD1222 and approximately 26 given two doses of MenACWY control vaccine. Enrollment into the trials was organized by age into subgroups of 18-55, 56-69 and 70-plus years, and those subgroups contained approximately 150, 30 and 60 TCR-sequenced participants, respectively.

Findings and caveats that apply to the study as a whole: Participants were mostly white British, with more females than males. The authors suggested clonal diversity may have been underestimated. Epitopes outside the regions mutated in the B.1.351 and B.1.1.7 variants were reportedly recognized by nearly half of the unique spike-specific TCRs. Conclusions about previously exposed vaccinees are limited, since just a handful of AZD1222 recipients were seropositive for SARS-CoV-2 at baseline. The whole spike protein was spanned by vaccine-associated CD4 TCRs, and dominant responses were seen in regions 160-218 and 743-854. After two AZD1222 doses, both the breadth and the depth of spike-specific TCRs were significantly higher than at day 0 and than in MenACWY recipients. No day 14 peak-response samples were available, so repertoires were characterized only after the peak T cell response. The 56-69-year group was small, and its depth increase did not reach significance, likely because of low power.

The time point label here, explained by the study, means: baseline before first vaccination. Vaccinee samples came from UK trials COV001 and COV002, including a single-blind randomized controlled phase 2/3 trial of AZD1222 (ChAdOx1 nCoV-19) in healthy adults. For TCRbeta chain sequencing, PBMC samples from trial participants were taken at day 0 and at day 28 after the second dose. The CDR3 regions of human TCRbeta chains were subjected to immunosequencing. The paper's data handling went like this. TCRs in the repertoires were matched against a reference library of SARS-CoV-2-specific TCRs that had been generated with the MIRA antigen-specificity platform. Breadth meant the fraction of unique TCRs that were SARS-CoV-2-associated, whereas depth meant the fraction of total T cells that were SARS-CoV-2-associated. Using the MIRA data, each spike-specific TCR was assigned both to the spike region to which the TCR was reactive and to a CD4 or CD8 class. Log10-transformed breadth and depth values were compared by one-way ANOVA with Sidak's multiple comparisons tests. The source is immuneACCESS, and TCRdb retained only in-frame sequences with V and J called. Part of the clones is not carried over; for the studies checked, unresolved V genes explain less than half of this, and the remainder is unexplained. That table is the source of V, J and clone size, and D and trimming were worked out from the DNA. The sample contains more than 100,000 clones, over 90% of them found a single time. Of the sample, 5.4% is held by the ten largest clones.

About this clone itself: This clone's antigen is unknown. No much larger clonotype is one base removed from it; base qualities were not supplied.

This specimen was peripheral blood, taken on day 0 of AZD1222 vaccination. The source is an adult in good health.

The CDR3 has the sequence CASRDRGMNTEAFF. In nucleotides, the sequence is TGTGCCAGCAGGGACAGGGGAATGAACACTGAAGCTTTCTTT. The rearranged segments are TRBV6-5 and TRBJ1-1, with 9 bases aligning to TRBD1. Looking up the germline V gene yields CDR1 MNHEY and CDR2 SVGAGI. Here V drops 6 bases and J drops 0 bases, and the junction holds 2 bases not matched to any gene. Taken from cysteine to phenylalanine, the CDR3 has 14 residues. The entry retains the CDR3 DNA only, 42 bases that are in frame from base 1.